Here is one T cell receptor (beta chain) with its context. Its antigen has not been determined. No much larger clone is present one base from it, and per-base qualities are unavailable. A second Seattle source provided samples from volunteer blood donors who had recovered from COVID-19. The collaborating institutions used their own protocols to collect whole blood in K2EDTA tubes. For TCRbeta analysis, collaborators shipped samples in one of three forms: frozen whole blood, isolated PBMCs, or DNA extracted from either of those sample types. This sample is drawn from a study of blood T cell repertoires in COVID-19 (dated by TCRdb to about 2020). Describing the broader study: The collaborator samples originated in the United States, Italy and Spain and spanned the acute and convalescent phases of COVID-19. The material from the prospective study consisted of cDNA or gDNA derived from T cells, B-cell-depleted T cells, or PBMCs. Deeply sampled blood TCRbeta repertoires from subjects exposed to, actively infected with, or recovered from COVID-19 were included in the dataset. The repertoires were released in a freely available public database meant as a resource for research on the immune response to SARS-CoV-2. Samples came from the ongoing ImmuneRACE study (first 160 participants) plus 1,254 subjects from 6 global collaborators. Sample metadata almost always included a de-identified subject ID, COVID-19 status, age in years and sex. HLA class I and class II types, where available, came from metadata supplied by the sample provider rather than from assay-based typing. General findings and caveats noted by the study authors: The quantity of clinical and demographic metadata differed by source and by participant and was supplied without curation.

The immunoSEQ Assay, a bias-controlled multiplex PCR, was used to amplify TCRbeta CDR3 regions from genomic DNA. In the paper's pipeline: Nucleated cell counts per sample were estimated from amplification of reference gene primers within the assay. Sequence reads were collapsed and filtered to measure the absolute abundance of every unique TCRbeta CDR3 rearrangement. For each sample, productive Simpson clonality was calculated as the square root of Simpson's diversity index over productive rearrangements. TCRdb took this table from immuneACCESS and kept in-frame rearrangements with V and J called. Such tables lack part of the clones; where checked against another copy, unresolved V genes explain under half of the gap, and the rest is unexplained. V and J calls and clone size follow that table, whereas D and trimming were derived from the DNA. A total of roughly 170,000 clones appear in this sample, under 85% of them only once. 1.2% of the sample is in the top ten clones.

For this chain, trimming is 2 bases at the V end and 2 bases at the J end, and the number of junction bases without a gene match is 3. CDR1 and CDR2 are read off the germline V gene (reference sequence) as MNHEY and SMNVEV. Measured from the cysteine to the phenylalanine, the CDR3 is 15 residues long. The CDR3 DNA has 45 bases and is translated from base 1. The chain joins TRBV27 to TRBJ2-3, and 8 junction bases match TRBD2. Material: peripheral blood. The source is a man aged 55 to 69 who had recovered from COVID-19. The CDR3 protein: CASSLIAGNTDTQYF. In nucleotides, the sequence is TGTGCCAGCAGTTTAATAGCGGGGAACACAGATACGCAGTATTTT.